The 5 T cell receptor beta chains reported below all come from one sample, sequenced in a study of T cells after yellow fever vaccination. A single record per CDR3 protein comes from TCRdb applying MiXCR to the 5' RACE reads. The data contain hundreds of thousands of distinct CDR3 sequences, approximately 13% of them singletons. The sample consisted of PBMCs, taken on the day of the yellow fever booster vaccination. The receptors originated from a man aged 30-40 years who received the YFV17D yellow fever vaccine.

There are a few counts of this clonotype. The V call is TRBV11-2, the J call TRBJ2-3; no firm D call. The V end lost 3 bases, the J end lost 10 bases, and 14 bases lay between the germline ends. CDR3 size: 13 residues. Germline values: CDR1 SGHAT, CDR2 FQNNGV. CDR3 protein: CASSFGRAIPQYF. Written as DNA, the CDR3 is TGTGCCAGCAGCTTCGGACGAGCCATCCCGCAGTATTTT.

The chain combines TRBV2 with TRBJ2-2, with D possibly TRBD2 on 6 matching bases. In germline, CDR1 is SNHLY, CDR2 FYNNEI. The CDR3 contains 18 residues. The V gene lost 4 bases and the J gene lost 6 bases, with 24 bases spanning the gap. The CDR3: CASSGRSPAEGQAGELFF. CDR3 coding DNA: TGTGCCAGCAGTGGTCGAAGCCCAGCGGAGGGGCAGGCCGGGGAGCTGTTTTTT.

This sequence joins TRBV12-3 or TRBV12-4 and TRBJ2-7; D is perhaps TRBD1 or TRBD2 (5 bases each). This CDR3 spans 13 amino acids. Trimming removed 5 bases at V and 5 bases at J, with 13 bases between. The CDR3 loop reads CASSEGPSHEQYF. CDR3 sequence (DNA): TGTGCCAGCAGTGAGGGACCGAGCCACGAGCAGTACTTC.

This clonotype was counted a few times. The gene calls are TRBV28 and TRBJ2-2; D unresolved. This CDR3 is built from 13 residues. Trimming cost V 7 bases and J 5 bases, with 11 bases left between them. CDR1 is MDHEN, CDR2 SYDVKM, per germline. In nucleotides, the CDR3 is TGTGCCAGCAACTTAGTCCAGACCGGGGAGCTGTTTTTT. Its translation: CASNLVQTGELFF.

The chain is built from TRBV14 and TRBJ2-1; 7 bases align to TRBD2. The CDR3 runs to 16 residues. With 0 bases clipped from V and 2 bases from J, the junction kept 4 bases outside the gene matches. Germline CDR1 SGHDN, CDR2 FVKESK. CDR3 sequence reads: CASSQELLAAYNEQFF. CDR3 in DNA: TGTGCCAGCAGCCAAGAGCTTCTAGCGGCCTACAATGAGCAGTTCTTC.